Each of the 3 T cell receptor beta chains below was sequenced from the same sample in a study of T cells in Graves' hyperthyroidism and ophthalmopathy (dated by TCRdb to between 2017 and 2020). To prepare the library, multiplex PCR was applied. TCRdb records Illumina HiSeq 2000 as the sequencer. The TCR beta CDR3 regions were amplified from the RNA transcripts. The first round of RT-PCR for the TCR CDR3 was performed with the HTBI primer set and the Qiagen OneStep RT-PCR kit. TCRdb reworked the public reads: Q25 trimming with fastp, MiXCR clone assembly, productive beta chains retained. A single entry per CDR3 protein holds the most common genes and DNA from its merged rows. The sample contains 300,000 to 400,000 distinct CDR3 sequences, around 13% of them found a single time. In total, the top ten clones hold roughly 25% of the sample. The source material was blood. These receptors all come from a woman aged 25-40 years with Graves' hyperthyroidism.

V and J are TRBV6-1 and TRBJ2-7; 11 bases agree with TRBD2. Germline lookup yields CDR1 MNHNS and CDR2 SASEGT. The V and J ends lost 5 bases and 3 bases, in that order; junction bases with no gene match: 12. The CDR3 spans 17 residues. The CDR3 sequence: CASSHIAGGRDHYEQYF. DNA of the CDR3: TGTGCCAGCAGTCATATAGCGGGAGGGAGGGACCACTACGAGCAGTACTTC.

The chain is built from TRBV18 and TRBJ1-2; D might be TRBD1 (5 bases). V lost 6 bases to trimming and J lost 1 base, with 9 bases between them. Looked up from germline, CDR1 is KGHSH and CDR2 is LQKENI. The CDR3 covers 13 residues. The CDR3 region is CASSPGYNYGYTF. The CDR3 coding sequence is TGTGCCAGCTCCCCAGGGTATAACTATGGCTACACCTTC.

The V call is TRBV7-6, the J call TRBJ2-3, with 13 bases that match TRBD2. The CDR3 has 19 amino acids. Germline loops: CDR1 SGHVS, CDR2 FNYEAQ. Trimming cost V 5 bases and J 2 bases; bases outside gene matches: 13. CDR3 in DNA: TGTGCCAGCAGCGGAGTCGCCACTACTAGCGGGAGGGCCACAGATACGCAGTATTTT. It yields the protein CASSGVATTSGRATDTQYF.